Given below is one T cell receptor beta chain in context. The source of the sample is a study of blood T cell repertoires in COVID-19. Original processing notes: Reference gene primer amplification gave estimated nucleated cell counts. TCRdb's table, derived via immunoSEQ multiplex PCR, lists solely in-frame clones and lacks some. The DNA was the basis for D and trimming; V, J and clone size are from that table. The profile covers roughly 200,000 clones, with 83% appearing a single time and around 1.3% taken by the ten largest. CDR1 is SGDLS, CDR2 YYNGEE, per germline. This CDR3 contains 13 residues. The V end lost 3 bases, the J end lost 1 base, and 7 bases lay between the germline ends.

Sequenced sample: peripheral blood. The receptor was derived from a woman aged 25 to 45 with COVID-19, enrolled during active disease. The V gene is TRBV9, the J gene TRBJ1-1, with D uncertain. The CDR3 protein is CASSETPNTEAFF. The CDR3 DNA is TGTGCCAGCAGCGAGACACCGAACACTGAAGCTTTCTTT.